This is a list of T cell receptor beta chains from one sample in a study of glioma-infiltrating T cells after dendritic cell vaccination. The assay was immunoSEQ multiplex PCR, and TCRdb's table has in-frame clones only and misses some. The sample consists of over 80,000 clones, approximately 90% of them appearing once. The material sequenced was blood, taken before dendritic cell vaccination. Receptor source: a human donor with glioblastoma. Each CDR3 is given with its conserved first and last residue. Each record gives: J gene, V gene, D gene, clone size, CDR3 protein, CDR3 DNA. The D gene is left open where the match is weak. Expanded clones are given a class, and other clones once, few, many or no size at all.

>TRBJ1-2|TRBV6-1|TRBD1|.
CAGRWGQLHTF
TGTGCCGGACGCTGGGGACAGCTCCACACCTTC
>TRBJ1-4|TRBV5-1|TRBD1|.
CASSMTGGDEKLFF
TGCGCCAGCAGCATGACAGGGGGAGATGAAAAACTGTTTTTT
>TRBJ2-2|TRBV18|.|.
CASSPPSRTNTGELFF
TGTGCCAGCTCACCACCGAGCAGGACGAACACCGGGGAGCTGTTTTTT
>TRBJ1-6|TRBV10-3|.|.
CAIQQDYNSPLHF
TGTGCCATCCAACAAGATTATAATTCACCCCTCCACTTT
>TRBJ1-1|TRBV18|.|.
CASSPRLGGARTEAFF
TGTGCCAGCTCACCTCGCTTAGGAGGGGCGCGGACTGAAGCTTTCTTT
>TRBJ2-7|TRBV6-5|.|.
CASSYGRGSYEQYF
TGTGCCAGCAGTTACGGGCGAGGGTCCTACGAGCAGTACTTC
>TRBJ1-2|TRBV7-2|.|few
CASSPRGMSYGYTF
TGTGCCAGCAGTCCCAGGGGAATGAGCTATGGCTACACCTTC
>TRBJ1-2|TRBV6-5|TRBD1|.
CASRMGTGGDGYTF
TGTGCCAGCAGGATGGGAACAGGGGGGGATGGCTACACCTTC
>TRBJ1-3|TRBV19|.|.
CASSMQVDSGNTIYF
TGTGCCAGTAGTATGCAGGTGGACTCTGGAAACACCATATATTTT
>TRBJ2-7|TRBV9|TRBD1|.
CASSPQGEPYEQYF
TGTGCCAGCAGCCCGCAGGGGGAACCCTACGAGCAGTACTTC
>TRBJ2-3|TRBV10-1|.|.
CASSEAALTTDTQYF
TGCGCCAGCAGTGAGGCCGCTTTGACTACAGATACGCAGTATTTT
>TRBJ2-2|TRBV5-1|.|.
CASSLVISGTGELFF
TGCGCCAGCAGCTTGGTTATTTCGGGCACCGGGGAGCTGTTTTTT
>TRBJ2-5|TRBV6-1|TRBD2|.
CASSEIAGGSETQYF
TGTGCCAGCAGTGAGATAGCGGGAGGATCAGAGACCCAGTACTTC
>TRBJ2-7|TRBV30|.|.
CAWSPLGLTTEQYF
TGTGCCTGGAGTCCCTTGGGACTGACGACCGAGCAGTACTTC
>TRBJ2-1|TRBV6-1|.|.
CASSERTEEFF
TGTGCCAGCAGTGAAAGGACAGAAGAGTTCTTC
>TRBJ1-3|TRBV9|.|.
CASSTGPGNTIYF
TGTGCCAGCAGCACAGGGCCGGGAAACACCATATATTTT
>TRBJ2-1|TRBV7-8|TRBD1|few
CASSPLATGGNEQFF
TGTGCCAGCAGCCCTCTCGCGACAGGGGGGAATGAGCAGTTCTTC